Sequencing of this TCR beta chain was carried out in a study of control samples from healthy donors and cancer patients. Trimming took 4 bases from V and 1 from J; bases not matched to a gene: 13. This CDR3 spans 17 amino acids. CDR1 and CDR2 from the germline V gene are SGHDT and YYEEEE. The method was immunoSEQ multiplex PCR; TCRdb's version includes in-frame clones alone and lacks a portion of them. The sample lists fewer than 200,000 clones, approximately 86% occurring once. This receptor was identified in a woman younger than 45 in good health. The chain joins TRBV5-6 to TRBJ1-1, with 7 bases lining up with TRBD1. Sequenced input: blood. CDR3 sequence (DNA): TGTGCCAGCAGCCCAACTTGGGCGAACAGGGGGAACACTGAAGCTTTCTTT. Translating it yields CASSPTWANRGNTEAFF.